This TCR beta chain derives from a study of cytomegalovirus exposure and HLA in healthy donors. In the study overall: In a previous analysis, 117 million unique TCR beta sequences were found from approximately 180 million T cells.

PCR involved 60 Vbeta and 13 Jbeta primers. Some clones are missing from TCRdb's copy, which holds only in-frame ones; the method was immunoSEQ multiplex PCR. The sample comprises 100,000 to 150,000 clones, less than 85% of which are singletons, and approximately 10% rests with the top ten. J gave up 6 bases and V 3 bases, and 6 bases lay outside the gene matches. The CDR3 is 14 amino acids. The germline gives CDR1 MGHDK, CDR2 SYGVNS. In the case of this clone: Its antigen is unknown.

General study results and limits: Association of around 17,000 TCR beta sequences with HLA alleles was found at 0.05 false discovery rate in a later analysis.

The sample comprised PBMCs. This receptor was obtained from a man aged 25-45 years in good health and CMV-seropositive. The rearrangement links TRBV25-1 to TRBJ2-7; 9 nucleotides agree with TRBD1. In nucleotides, the CDR3 is TGTGCCAGCAGTGAGGGACAGGGCTGGGGCGAGCAGTACTTC. It yields the protein CASSEGQGWGEQYF.